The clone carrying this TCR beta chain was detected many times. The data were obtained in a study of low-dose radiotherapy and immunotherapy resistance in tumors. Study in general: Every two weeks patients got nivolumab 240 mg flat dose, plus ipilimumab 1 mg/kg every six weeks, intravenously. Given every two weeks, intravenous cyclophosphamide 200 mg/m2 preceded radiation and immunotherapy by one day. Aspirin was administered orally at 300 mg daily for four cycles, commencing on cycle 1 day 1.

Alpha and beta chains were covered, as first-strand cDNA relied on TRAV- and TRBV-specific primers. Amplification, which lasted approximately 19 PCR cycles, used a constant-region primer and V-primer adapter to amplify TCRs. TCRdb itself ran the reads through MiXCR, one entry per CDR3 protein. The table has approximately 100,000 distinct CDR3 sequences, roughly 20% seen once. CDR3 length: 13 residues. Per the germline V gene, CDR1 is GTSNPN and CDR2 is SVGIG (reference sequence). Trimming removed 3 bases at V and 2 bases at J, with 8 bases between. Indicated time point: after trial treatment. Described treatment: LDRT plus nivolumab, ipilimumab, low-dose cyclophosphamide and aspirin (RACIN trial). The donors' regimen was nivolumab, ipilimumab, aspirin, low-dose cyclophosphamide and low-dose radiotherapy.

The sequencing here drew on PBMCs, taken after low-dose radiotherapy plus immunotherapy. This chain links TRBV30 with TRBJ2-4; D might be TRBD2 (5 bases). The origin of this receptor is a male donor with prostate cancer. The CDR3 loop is CAWSGEPKNIQYF. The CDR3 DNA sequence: TGTGCCTGGAGCGGGGAGCCCAAAAACATTCAGTACTTC.